A selection of T cell receptor beta chains follows, all from one sample in a study of OX40 agonist ivuxolimab in advanced cancers. Some clones are missing from TCRdb's copy, which holds only in-frame ones; the method was immunoSEQ multiplex PCR. The table lists some 57,000 clones, around 90% of them singletons, with 5% to 5.5% in the top ten. The sample here was CD4+ or CD8+ T cells sorted from blood, taken in a trial of the OX40 agonist ivuxolimab. The receptors shown here come from an adult with an advanced solid tumor such as melanoma, head and neck, liver or kidney cancer. Each CDR3 is given with its conserved first and last residue. The order of the fields is V gene, CDR3 length, J gene, clone size, D gene, CDR3 DNA, CDR3 protein. The D gene is left open where the match is weak. Size tells how often a clone was seen (once, few, many) or the class of an expanded clone, and some rows leave it out.

TRBV7-3	15	TRBJ2-1	NA	TRBD2	TGTGCCAGCAGCGTCGTTAGCGGGAGTTACAATGAGCAGTTCTTC	CASSVVSGSYNEQFF
TRBV5-1	15	TRBJ1-4	NA	NA	TGCGCCAGCAGCTTGGGAGGGTCGATAGCTGAAAAACTGTTTTTT	CASSLGGSIAEKLFF
TRBV9	16	TRBJ2-3	once	NA	TGTGCCAGCAGCCCCCAAGGGGAGTCTTTTGGAGATACGCAGTATTTT	CASSPQGESFGDTQYF
TRBV9	15	TRBJ2-2	NA	NA	TGTGCCAGCAGCCCCCCCCCGAGCGGGTCCGGGGAGCTGTTTTTT	CASSPPPSGSGELFF
TRBV5-5	15	TRBJ1-1	NA	NA	TGTGCCAGCAGCTTGGTGGTCTCAGAGAACACTGAAGCTTTCTTT	CASSLVVSENTEAFF
TRBV28	12	TRBJ1-1	NA	NA	TGTGCCAGCAGTTTATCTCGGACTGAAGCTTTCTTT	CASSLSRTEAFF
TRBV20-1	8	TRBJ2-7	NA	NA	TGCAGTACAGCTAATAAGTACTTC	CSTANKYF
TRBV25-1	13	TRBJ2-1	NA	NA	TGTGCCAGCAGCCGAGGGAGCGTTGGCGAGCAGTTCTTC	CASSRGSVGEQFF
TRBV11-2	13	TRBJ2-7	once	TRBD1	TGTGCCAGCAGCTTAGGAGGGGACAGCTCTTCGTACTTC	CASSLGGDSSSYF
TRBV7-3	16	TRBJ2-5	NA	NA	TGTGCCAGCAGCAAAAGTAGGGACGTCGGGATCGAGACCCAGTACTTC	CASSKSRDVGIETQYF
TRBV29-1	13	TRBJ2-5	NA	TRBD2	TGCAGCGTTGAAGGGGAGGGTCAGAGTTCCCAGTACTTC	CSVEGEGQSSQYF
TRBV4-1	13	TRBJ2-7	NA	TRBD1	TGCGCCAGCAGCTCGGGGACAGCCTACGAGCAGTACTTC	CASSSGTAYEQYF
TRBV2	13	TRBJ1-1	NA	NA	TGTGCCCACGCCCCCAGCGCGACCACTGAAGCTTTCTTT	CAHAPSATTEAFF
TRBV9	19	TRBJ2-1	NA	TRBD2	TGTGCCAGCAGCGTAGGAAAGCGGGAGGCCGTGAGCTCCTACAATGAGCAGTTCTTC	CASSVGKREAVSSYNEQFF
TRBV7-9	16	TRBJ1-4	NA	TRBD1	TGTGCCAGCAGCTACAGACAGGGACGGGGTAGTGAAAAACTGTTTTTT	CASSYRQGRGSEKLFF
TRBV28	14	TRBJ1-1	NA	NA	TGTGCCAGCAGTCCACCCCCGGGGGTTACTGAAGCTTTCTTT	CASSPPPGVTEAFF
TRBV9	15	TRBJ2-3	NA	NA	TGTGCCAGCAGCGTAGCGGGAAGGGGCACAGATACGCAGTATTTT	CASSVAGRGTDTQYF
TRBV18	13	TRBJ1-5	NA	TRBD1	TGTGCCAGCTCATCAGACAGGGGTCAGCCCCAGCATTTT	CASSSDRGQPQHF
TRBV2	15	TRBJ2-5	NA	TRBD2	TGTGCCACCCGACCGGGACTAGCGGGACGAGAGACCCAGTACTTC	CATRPGLAGRETQYF
TRBV9	14	TRBJ1-1	once	NA	TGTGCCAGCAGCGTAGTGGAGACAGACACTGAAGCTTTCTTT	CASSVVETDTEAFF
TRBV5-8	14	TRBJ1-5	once	TRBD1	TGTGCCAGCAGCTCGGGACAGGGTAATCAGCCCCAGCATTTT	CASSSGQGNQPQHF
TRBV4-1	15	TRBJ2-2	once	NA	TGCGCCAGCAGCCAAAAAGACTCTAACACCGGGGAGCTGTTTTTT	CASSQKDSNTGELFF
TRBV7-2	15	TRBJ2-7	NA	TRBD1	TGTGCCAGCAGCACTACCGGGACAGATCCCTACGAGCAGTACTTC	CASSTTGTDPYEQYF